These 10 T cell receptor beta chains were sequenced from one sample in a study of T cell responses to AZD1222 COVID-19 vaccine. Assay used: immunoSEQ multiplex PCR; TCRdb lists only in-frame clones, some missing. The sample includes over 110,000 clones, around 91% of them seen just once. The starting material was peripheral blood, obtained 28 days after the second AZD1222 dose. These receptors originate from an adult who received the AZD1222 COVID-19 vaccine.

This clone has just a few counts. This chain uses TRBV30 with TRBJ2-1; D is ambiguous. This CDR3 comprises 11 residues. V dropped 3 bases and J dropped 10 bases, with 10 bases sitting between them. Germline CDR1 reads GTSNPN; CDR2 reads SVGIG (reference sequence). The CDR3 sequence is CAWSNSWEQFF. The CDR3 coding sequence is TGTGCCTGGAGCAATAGTTGGGAGCAGTTCTTC.

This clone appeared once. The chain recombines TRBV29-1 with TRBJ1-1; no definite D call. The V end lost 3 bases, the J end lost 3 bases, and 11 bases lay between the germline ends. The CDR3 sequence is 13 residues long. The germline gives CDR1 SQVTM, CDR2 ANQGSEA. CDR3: CSVEGRRDTEAFF. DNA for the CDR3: TGCAGCGTTGAGGGCCGGAGGGACACTGAAGCTTTCTTT.

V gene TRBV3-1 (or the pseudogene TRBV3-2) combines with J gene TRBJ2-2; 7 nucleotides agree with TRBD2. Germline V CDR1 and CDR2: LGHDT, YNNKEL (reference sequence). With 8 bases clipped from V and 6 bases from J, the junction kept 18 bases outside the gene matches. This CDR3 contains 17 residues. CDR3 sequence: CASDQGPAGTTAGELFF. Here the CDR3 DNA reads TGTGCCAGCGACCAGGGACCAGCGGGAACTACCGCCGGGGAGCTGTTTTTT.

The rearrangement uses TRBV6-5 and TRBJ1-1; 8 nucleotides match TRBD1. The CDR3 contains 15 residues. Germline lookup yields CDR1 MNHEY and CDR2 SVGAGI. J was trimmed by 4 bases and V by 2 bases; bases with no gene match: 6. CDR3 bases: TGTGCCAGCAGTTACACCGCGACAGGGGTCACTGAAGCTTTCTTT. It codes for CASSYTATGVTEAFF.

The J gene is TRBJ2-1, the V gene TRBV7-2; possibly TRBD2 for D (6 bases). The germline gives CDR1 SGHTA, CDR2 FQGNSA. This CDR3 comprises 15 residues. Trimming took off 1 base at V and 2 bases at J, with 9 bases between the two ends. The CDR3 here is CASSLGAGPYNEQFF. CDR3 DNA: TGTGCCAGCAGCTTAGGAGCGGGTCCCTACAATGAGCAGTTCTTC. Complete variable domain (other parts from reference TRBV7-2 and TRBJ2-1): GAGVSQSPSNKVTEKGKDVELRCDPISGHTALYWYRQSLGQGLEFLIYFQGNSAPDKSGLPSDRFSAERTGGSVSTLTIQRTQQEDSAVYLCASSLGAGPYNEQFFGPGTRLTVL.

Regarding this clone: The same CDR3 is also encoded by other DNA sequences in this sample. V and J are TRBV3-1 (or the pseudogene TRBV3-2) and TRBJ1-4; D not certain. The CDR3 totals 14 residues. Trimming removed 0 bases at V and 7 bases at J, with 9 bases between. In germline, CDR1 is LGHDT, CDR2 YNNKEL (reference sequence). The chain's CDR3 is CASSQEARGEKLFF. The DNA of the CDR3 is TGTGCCAGCAGCCAAGAGGCCCGGGGTGAAAAACTGTTTTTT.

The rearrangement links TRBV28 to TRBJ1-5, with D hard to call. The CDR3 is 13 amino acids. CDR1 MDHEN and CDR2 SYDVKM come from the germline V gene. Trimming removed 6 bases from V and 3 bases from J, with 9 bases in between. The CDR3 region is CASRRGLNQPQHF. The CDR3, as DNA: TGTGCCAGCAGGAGAGGGCTCAATCAGCCCCAGCATTTT.

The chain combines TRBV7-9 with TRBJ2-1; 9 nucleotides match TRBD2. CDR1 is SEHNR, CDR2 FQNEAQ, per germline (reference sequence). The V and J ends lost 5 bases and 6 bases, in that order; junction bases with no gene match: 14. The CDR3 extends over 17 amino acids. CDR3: CASSPPFLAGWVNEQFF. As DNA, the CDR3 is TGTGCCAGCAGCCCCCCCTTCCTAGCGGGGTGGGTCAATGAGCAGTTCTTC.

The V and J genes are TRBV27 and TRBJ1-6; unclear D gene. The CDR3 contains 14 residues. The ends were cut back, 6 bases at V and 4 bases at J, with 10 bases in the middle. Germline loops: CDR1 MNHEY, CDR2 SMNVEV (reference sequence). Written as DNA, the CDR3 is TGTGCCAGCAGCAGGAAAGATTATAATTCACCCCTCCACTTT. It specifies CASSRKDYNSPLHF.

This CDR3 is CASSYPRGGLQETQYF. In nucleotides, the CDR3 is TGTGCCAGCAGTTACCCCCGGGGGGGCCTCCAAGAGACCCAGTACTTC. The genes are TRBV6-2 or TRBV6-3 and TRBJ2-5; 8 bases match TRBD2. The V segment lost 2 bases and the J segment 1 base; nucleotides outside the gene matches: 6. There are 16 residues in the CDR3. Looked up from germline, CDR1 is MNHEY and CDR2 is SVGEGT.